The 24 T cell receptor beta chains reported below all come from one sample, sequenced in a study of blood T cell repertoires in COVID-19. Sequencing was performed with immunoSEQ multiplex PCR; in TCRdb, only in-frame clones are kept and a portion is missing. This sample yields over 200,000 clones, of which around 87% are seen a single time; 5.5% to 8% belongs to the top ten. The specimen sequenced was peripheral blood. The receptor set was obtained from a man aged 55 to 70 who had recovered from COVID-19.

J is TRBJ2-7 and V is TRBV25-1; 8 positions agree with TRBD1. In germline, CDR1 is MGHDK, CDR2 SYGVNS. The length of the CDR3 is 15 residues. V gave up 3 bases and J gave up 0 bases; unmatched junction bases: 4. This chain's CDR3 is CASSDGDRPSYEQYF. CDR3 bases: TGTGCCAGCAGTGACGGGGACAGGCCCTCCTACGAGCAGTACTTC.

The chain uses TRBV7-2 and TRBJ1-5; D is undetermined. Germline CDR1 SGHTA, CDR2 FQGNSA. The CDR3 length is 15 residues. Trimming stripped 5 bases from V and 5 bases from J, with 16 bases between. CDR3 protein: CASSAEAQNYQPQHF. The CDR3 DNA follows: TGTGCCAGCAGCGCAGAGGCCCAGAATTATCAGCCCCAGCATTTT. The full variable domain, with the rest looked up from reference TRBV7-2 and TRBJ1-5, is GAGVSQSPSNKVTEKGKDVELRCDPISGHTALYWYRQSLGQGLEFLIYFQGNSAPDKSGLPSDRFSAERTGGSVSTLTIQRTQQEDSAVYLCASSAEAQNYQPQHFGDGTRLSIL.

The chain is built from TRBV7-9 and TRBJ1-5; TRBD1 might be the D (6 bases). V was trimmed by 1 base and J by 3 bases, leaving 10 bases between them. Germline loops: CDR1 SEHNR, CDR2 FQNEAQ (reference sequence). This CDR3 spans 15 amino acids. The CDR3 spells CASSLGQAPNQPQHF. In nucleotides, the CDR3 is TGTGCCAGCAGCTTAGGACAGGCCCCCAATCAGCCCCAGCATTTT.

The rearrangement joins TRBV5-1 to TRBJ2-1; no definite D call. V lost 0 bases, J lost 0 bases, and 10 bases lay in between. This CDR3 is built from 16 residues. Germline values: CDR1 SGHRS, CDR2 YFSETQ. In nucleotides, the CDR3 is TGCGCCAGCAGCTTGGCAGCGCCTGGCTCCTACAATGAGCAGTTCTTC. Residues: CASSLAAPGSYNEQFF. The whole variable domain, filled in from reference TRBV5-1 and TRBJ2-1, reads KAGVTQTPRYLIKTRGQQVTLSCSPISGHRSVSWYQQTPGQGLQFLFEYFSETQRNKGNFPGRFSGRQFSNSRSEMNVSTLELGDSALYLCASSLAAPGSYNEQFFGPGTRLTVL.

The table lists this clone with a count of one. The rearrangement uses TRBV7-9 and TRBJ1-5; 8 bases map to TRBD1. Germline V gene lookup returns CDR1 SEHNR and CDR2 FQNEAQ (reference sequence). Trimming removed 5 bases from V and 5 bases from J; junction bases left unmatched: 8. The CDR3 length is 15 residues. CDR3 residues: CASSRSAGGYQPQHF. The DNA of the CDR3 is TGTGCCAGCAGCCGTAGTGCAGGGGGCTATCAGCCCCAGCATTTT.

The J gene is TRBJ2-7, the V gene TRBV6-6; D is perhaps TRBD2 (7 bases). This CDR3 has 16 residues. Germline V gene data show CDR1 as MNHNY and CDR2 as SVGAGI (reference sequence). V was pared by 5 bases and J by 4 bases, with 21 bases between. The chain's CDR3 is CASSPRGAPTQYEQYF. CDR3 coding DNA: TGTGCCAGCAGTCCCCGGGGGGCGCCGACCCAGTACGAGCAGTACTTC.

V and J are TRBV15 and TRBJ2-7; 7 positions agree with TRBD2. Unmatched junction bases numbered 6, after V lost 1 base and J lost 6 bases. The CDR3 length is 14 residues. Germline CDR1 LNHNV, CDR2 YYDKDF (reference sequence). The CDR3 sequence is CATSRGEGSAEQYF. In DNA form, the CDR3 reads TGTGCCACCAGCAGAGGGGAGGGCTCGGCCGAGCAGTACTTC. Supplemented by reference TRBV15 and TRBJ2-7, the full variable domain reads DAMVIQNPRYQVTQFGKPVTLSCSQTLNHNVMYWYQQKSSQAPKLLFHYYDKDFNNEADTPDNFQSRRPNTSFCFLDIRSPGLGDTAMYLCATSRGEGSAEQYFGPGTRLTVT.

This rearrangement joins TRBV3-1 (or the pseudogene TRBV3-2) to TRBJ1-6; 10 bases line up with TRBD1. The germline V gene has CDR1 LGHDT and CDR2 YNNKEL (reference sequence). V dropped 4 bases and J dropped 7; count of bases not matched to a gene: 13. This CDR3 is built from 18 residues. For the CDR3, the DNA is TGTGCCAGCAGCCCGACCCCGGGACAGGGGACTAGGAATTCACCCCTCCACTTT. Translating it yields CASSPTPGQGTRNSPLHF.

V gene TRBV24-1 combines with J gene TRBJ2-5; D unclear. Germline V gene lookup returns CDR1 KGHDR and CDR2 SFDVKD. The germline V and J ends were trimmed by 0 bases and 5 bases, with 6 bases remaining between them. The CDR3 has 13 residues. In nucleotides, the CDR3 is TGTGCCACCAGTGATTTGGAGTGGGAGACCCAGTACTTC. Protein product: CATSDLEWETQYF.

V gene TRBV10-3 combines with J gene TRBJ2-7; 7 positions match TRBD1. Trimming removed 10 bases from V and 0 bases from J; junction bases left unmatched: 9. Germline assignment: CDR1 ENHRY and CDR2 SYGVKD. The CDR3 runs 14 residues. The CDR3 loop is CATEGAPPSYEQYF. For the CDR3, the DNA is TGTGCCACAGAGGGGGCCCCCCCCTCCTACGAGCAGTACTTC.

About this clone: Additional DNA sequences in this sample encode the identical CDR3. This chain uses TRBV5-4 with TRBJ2-1, with 13 bases lining up with TRBD2. J gave up 2 bases and V 4 bases, and 3 bases lay outside the gene matches. The CDR3 consists of 16 residues. Looked up from germline, CDR1 is SGHNT and CDR2 is YYREEE (reference sequence). CDR3 amino acids: CASSPGLAGAYNEQFF. The CDR3 DNA reads as TGTGCCAGCAGCCCCGGACTAGCGGGGGCCTACAATGAGCAGTTCTTC. The variable domain in full, completed from reference TRBV5-4 and TRBJ2-1, reads ETGVTQSPTHLIKTRGQQVTLRCSSQSGHNTVSWYQQALGQGPQFIFQYYREEENGRGNFPPRFSGLQFPNYSSELNVNALELDDSALYLCASSPGLAGAYNEQFFGPGTRLTVL.

The V gene is TRBV5-1, the J gene TRBJ2-1, with D possibly matching TRBD1 (6 bases). Between the trimmed V and J ends, which lost 4 bases and 7 bases, there was a span of 15 bases. In germline, CDR1 is SGHRS, CDR2 YFSETQ. The CDR3 is 14 residues long. The CDR3 reads CASSVPVTGNEQFF. Here the CDR3 DNA reads TGCGCCAGCAGCGTACCCGTAACAGGGAATGAGCAGTTCTTC.

The table lists this clone with a few counts. The chain couples TRBV9 to TRBJ2-2; 9 bases align to TRBD2. The CDR3 is 15 amino acids. J lost 3 bases, V lost 0 bases, and 0 bases had no gene match. The germline CDR1 and CDR2 sequences are SGDLS and YYNGEE. The DNA of the CDR3 is TGTGCCAGCAGCGTAGTAGCGGGAGACACCGGGGAGCTGTTTTTT. This gives the protein CASSVVAGDTGELFF. Filled out from reference TRBV9 and TRBJ2-2, the complete variable domain reads DSGVTQTPKHLITATGQRVTLRCSPRSGDLSVYWYQQSLDQGLQFLIQYYNGEERAKGNILERFSAQQFPDLHSELNLSSLELGDSALYFCASSVVAGDTGELFFGEGSRLTVL.

The chain carries TRBV6-6 and TRBJ2-7; D gene ambiguous. Germline V gives CDR1 MNHNY, CDR2 SVGAGI (reference sequence). The CDR3 runs to 14 residues. The V end was cut by 5 bases, the J end by 4 bases, with 15 bases between. The CDR3 is CASSTRHGTYEQYF. The CDR3 nucleotides read TGTGCCAGCAGTACCAGACACGGAACTTACGAGCAGTACTTC.

The V and J genes are TRBV19 and TRBJ2-7; 9 nucleotides line up with TRBD1. CDR1 and CDR2 (germline): LNHDA, SQIVND (reference sequence). The CDR3 extends over 15 amino acids. Trimming took 5 bases from V and 3 from J; bases not matched to a gene: 8. The CDR3 DNA reads as TGTGCCAGTAGTCCCCGGACAGGGGCGCGCTACGAGCAGTACTTC. It translates to CASSPRTGARYEQYF. Full variable domain (rest looked up from reference TRBV19 and TRBJ2-7): DGGITQSPKYLFRKEGQNVTLSCEQNLNHDAMYWYRQDPGQGLRLIYYSQIVNDFQKGDIAEGYSVSREKKESFPLTVTSAQKNPTAFYLCASSPRTGARYEQYFGPGTRLTVT.

V gene TRBV7-9 combines with J gene TRBJ1-1, with no clear D. The germline CDR1 and CDR2 sequences are SEHNR and FQNEAQ (reference sequence). CDR3 size: 14 residues. The V gene lost 5 bases and the J gene lost 7 bases, with 17 bases spanning the gap. This CDR3 is CASSVWPGVDEAFF. CDR3 nucleotide sequence: TGTGCCAGCAGCGTCTGGCCCGGAGTGGATGAAGCTTTCTTT. The full variable domain, in which reference TRBV7-9 and TRBJ1-1 provide the parts outside the CDR3, is DTGVSQNPRHKITKRGQNVTFRCDPISEHNRLYWYRQTLGQGPEFLTYFQNEAQLEKSRLLSDRFSAERPKGSFSTLEIQRTEQGDSAMYLCASSVWPGVDEAFFGQGTRLTVV.

The J gene is TRBJ2-3, the V gene TRBV7-9; the D gene is possibly TRBD1 (6 bases). This CDR3 spans 16 amino acids. The germline V gene has CDR1 SEHNR and CDR2 FQNEAQ (reference sequence). The V end was cut by 7 bases, the J end by 2 bases, with 19 bases between. CDR3 in DNA: TGTGCCAGCAACCTACAGGGAGTTTCCTACACAGATACGCAGTATTTT. Protein: CASNLQGVSYTDTQYF.

This rearrangement joins TRBV19 to TRBJ2-2; 13 bases match TRBD2. CDR1 LNHDA and CDR2 SQIVND come from the germline V gene (reference sequence). The V and J ends lost 9 bases and 3 bases, in that order; junction bases with no gene match: 10. The CDR3 runs to 17 residues. CDR3 sequence: CASTKPGLAGYTGELFF. DNA for the CDR3: TGTGCCAGCACCAAGCCGGGACTAGCGGGGTACACCGGGGAGCTGTTTTTT.

This clone was detected once. The V and J genes are TRBV28 and TRBJ1-1; 10 nucleotides agree with TRBD1. V gave up 5 bases and J gave up 11 bases; unmatched junction bases: 11. The CDR3 is made up of 14 amino acids. Germline V CDR1 and CDR2: MDHEN, SYDVKM. The CDR3 sequence is CASSKTGTGVSAFF. In nucleotides, the CDR3 is TGTGCCAGCAGTAAAACCGGGACAGGGGTATCCGCTTTCTTT.

The rearrangement joins TRBV19 to TRBJ1-1; a weak D match, TRBD1 (6 bases). CDR1 and CDR2 from the germline V gene are LNHDA and SQIVND (reference sequence). This CDR3 has 14 amino acids. Between the trimmed V and J ends, which lost 6 bases and 1 base, there was a span of 12 bases. The CDR3 sequence: CASREQGWNTEAFF. The CDR3 DNA reads TGTGCCAGTAGGGAACAGGGCTGGAACACTGAAGCTTTCTTT.

The rearrangement joins TRBV19 to TRBJ2-1, with 7 bases matching TRBD2. V lost 8 bases, J lost 12 bases, and 1 base stayed unmatched. The CDR3 length is 9 residues. The germline CDR1 and CDR2 sequences are LNHDA and SQIVND (reference sequence). CDR3 nucleotides: TGTGCCAGTGGGGGGGGGCAGTTCTTC. This encodes CASGGGQFF. Together with reference TRBV19 and TRBJ2-1, the CDR3 gives the full variable domain: DGGITQSPKYLFRKEGQNVTLSCEQNLNHDAMYWYRQDPGQGLRLIYYSQIVNDFQKGDIAEGYSVSREKKESFPLTVTSAQKNPTAFYLCASGGGQFFGPGTRLTVL.

This chain uses TRBV19 with TRBJ2-1; tentative D call: TRBD2 (6 bases). CDR1 is LNHDA and CDR2 is SQIVND in the germline V gene (reference sequence). This CDR3 contains 15 residues. V lost 6 bases to trimming and J lost 6 bases, with 18 bases between them. The DNA of the CDR3 is TGTGCCAGTAGCCCGGCCGGGGGAATCGGCAATGAGCAGTTCTTC. This codes for CASSPAGGIGNEQFF.

This chain links TRBV15 with TRBJ2-5; possible D gene TRBD1, 6 bases. V shed 3 bases and J shed 5 bases, with 13 bases lying between them. The CDR3 extends over 14 amino acids. Germline loops: CDR1 LNHNV, CDR2 YYDKDF (reference sequence). The CDR3 reads CATSRAGVRETQYF. Written as DNA, the CDR3 is TGTGCCACCAGCAGGGCAGGGGTGCGGGAGACCCAGTACTTC.

This clone was observed a handful of times. Different DNA sequences within this sample yield the same CDR3. V gene TRBV5-4 combines with J gene TRBJ1-4; 8 bases match TRBD1. The CDR3 is made up of 14 amino acids. Germline trimming cut 1 base from V and 5 bases from J; bases unmatched to any gene: 1. Germline V gene sequence: CDR1 SGHNT, CDR2 YYREEE (reference sequence). As DNA, the CDR3 is TGTGCCAGCAGCTTGCAGGGGGCGAATGAAAAACTGTTTTTT. Translation: CASSLQGANEKLFF.